The 2 T cell receptor beta chains in this list originate from one sample, sequenced in a study of T cell responses to AZD1222 COVID-19 vaccine. Assay used: immunoSEQ multiplex PCR; TCRdb lists only in-frame clones, some missing. The sample holds more than 80,000 clones, less than 95% seen once. Sequences were derived from peripheral blood, sampled 28 days after the second AZD1222 dose. All receptors derive from an adult who received the AZD1222 COVID-19 vaccine.

The chain couples TRBV5-1 to TRBJ2-2; TRBD2 matches at 13 bases. Germline V lookup: CDR1 SGHRS, CDR2 YFSETQ. The CDR3 length is 18 residues. The V gene end was trimmed by 4 bases and the J gene end by 0 bases; junction bases not matched to a gene: 6. The CDR3 nucleotides read TGCGCCAGCAGCCGACTAGCGGGGGGCCCTGCGAACACCGGGGAGCTGTTTTTT. Amino acids: CASSRLAGGPANTGELFF.

The gene calls are TRBV4-2 and TRBJ1-6; 8 bases line up with TRBD1. V shed 1 base and J 7 bases; nucleotides not matched to a gene: 9. Per the germline V gene, CDR1 is LGHNA and CDR2 is YNFKEQ. The CDR3 sequence is 17 residues long. The CDR3 sequence: CASSQGLQGAGNSPLHF. CDR3 DNA sequence: TGTGCCAGCAGCCAAGGTCTTCAGGGGGCTGGGAATTCACCCCTCCACTTT.